The T cell receptor (beta chain) under discussion was sequenced for a study of blood T cell repertoires in COVID-19. Profiled with immunoSEQ multiplex PCR; TCRdb holds only in-frame clones, not every one. In the table there are about 370,000 clones, roughly nine tenths of which are singletons. V was clipped by 2 bases and J by 7 bases, with 4 bases between them. The CDR3 covers 11 residues. Germline-derived CDR1 and CDR2 are SGHRS and YFSETQ. The TCR originated in a man younger than 30 who had recovered from COVID-19. The sequenced sample consisted of PBMCs or T cells enriched from blood (not recorded which). The V call is TRBV5-1, the J call TRBJ2-1; D is unclear. CDR3 residues: CASSLQNEQFF. CDR3 DNA sequence: TGCGCCAGCAGCTTACAGAATGAGCAGTTCTTC.